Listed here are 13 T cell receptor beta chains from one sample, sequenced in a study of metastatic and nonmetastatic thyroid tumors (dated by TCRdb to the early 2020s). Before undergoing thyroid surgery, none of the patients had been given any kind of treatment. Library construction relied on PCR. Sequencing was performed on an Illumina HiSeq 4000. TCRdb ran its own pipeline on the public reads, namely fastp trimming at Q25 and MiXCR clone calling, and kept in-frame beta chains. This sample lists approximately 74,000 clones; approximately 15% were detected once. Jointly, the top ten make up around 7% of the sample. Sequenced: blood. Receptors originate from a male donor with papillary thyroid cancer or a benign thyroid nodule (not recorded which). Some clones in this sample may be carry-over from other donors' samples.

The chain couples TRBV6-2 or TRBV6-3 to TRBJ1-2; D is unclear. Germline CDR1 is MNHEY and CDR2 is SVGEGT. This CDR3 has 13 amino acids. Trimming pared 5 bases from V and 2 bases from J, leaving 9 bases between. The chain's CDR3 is CASSPGGNYGYTF. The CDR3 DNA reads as TGTGCCAGCAGTCCGGGTGGGAACTATGGCTACACCTTC.

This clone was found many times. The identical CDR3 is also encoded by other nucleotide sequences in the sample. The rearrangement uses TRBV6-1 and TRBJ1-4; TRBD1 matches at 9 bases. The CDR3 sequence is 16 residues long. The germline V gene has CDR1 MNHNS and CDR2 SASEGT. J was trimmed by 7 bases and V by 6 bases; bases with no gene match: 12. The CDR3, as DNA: TGTGCCAGCAGATCCGGGACAGGGTTGGGAGGTGAAAAACTGTTTTTT. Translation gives CASRSGTGLGGEKLFF.

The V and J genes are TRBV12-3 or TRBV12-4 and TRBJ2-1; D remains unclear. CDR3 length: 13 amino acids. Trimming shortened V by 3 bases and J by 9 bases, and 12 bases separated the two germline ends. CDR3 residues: CASSFQKRTEQFF. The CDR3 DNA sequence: TGTGCCAGCAGTTTTCAAAAGCGAACTGAGCAGTTCTTC.

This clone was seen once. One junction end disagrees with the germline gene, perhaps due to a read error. The CDR3 protein is CAGRERRGFDGELFF. The CDR3 DNA reads TGCGCCGGCAGAGAACGCAGGGGATTTGACGGGGAGCTGTTTTTT. The genes are TRBV5-1 and TRBJ2-2; D perhaps matches TRBD1 (6 bases). CDR1 is SGHRS, CDR2 YFSETQ, per germline. The CDR3 is 15 residues long.

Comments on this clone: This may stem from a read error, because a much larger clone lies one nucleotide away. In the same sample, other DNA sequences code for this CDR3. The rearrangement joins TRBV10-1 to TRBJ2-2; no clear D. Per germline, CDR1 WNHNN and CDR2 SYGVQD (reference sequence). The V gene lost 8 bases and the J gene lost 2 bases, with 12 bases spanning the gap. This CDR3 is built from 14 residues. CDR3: CASQDGANTGELFF. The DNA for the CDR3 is TGCGCCAGCCAGGACGGCGCTAACACCGGGGAGCTGTTTTTT.

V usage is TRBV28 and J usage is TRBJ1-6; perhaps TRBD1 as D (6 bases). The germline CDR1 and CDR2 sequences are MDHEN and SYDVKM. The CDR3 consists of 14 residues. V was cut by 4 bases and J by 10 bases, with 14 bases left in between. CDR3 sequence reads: CASSSGVSGSPLHF. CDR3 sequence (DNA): TGTGCCAGCAGTTCAGGGGTATCGGGGTCACCCCTCCACTTT.

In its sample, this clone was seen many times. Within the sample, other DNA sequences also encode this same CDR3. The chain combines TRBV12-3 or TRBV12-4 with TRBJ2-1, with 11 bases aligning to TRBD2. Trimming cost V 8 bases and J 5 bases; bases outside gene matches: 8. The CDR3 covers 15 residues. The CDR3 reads CASCCGTSGNNEQFF. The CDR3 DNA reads TGTGCCAGCTGTTGTGGGACTAGCGGAAACAATGAGCAGTTCTTC.

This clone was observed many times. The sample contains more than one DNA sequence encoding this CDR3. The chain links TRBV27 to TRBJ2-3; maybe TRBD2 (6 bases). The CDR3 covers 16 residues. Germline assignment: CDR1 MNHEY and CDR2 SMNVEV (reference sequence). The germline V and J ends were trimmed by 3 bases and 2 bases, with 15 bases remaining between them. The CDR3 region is CASSLGLTRVTDTQYF. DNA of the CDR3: TGTGCCAGCAGTTTGGGACTCACTCGGGTCACAGATACGCAGTATTTT.

CDR3: CSAMQGYEQYF. The CDR3 nucleotides read TGCAGTGCTATGCAGGGCTACGAGCAGTACTTC. The chain is built from TRBV20-1 and TRBJ2-7; D is possibly TRBD1 (5 bases). The germline gives CDR1 DFQATT, CDR2 SNEGSKA (reference sequence). This CDR3 comprises 11 residues. Trimming took off 4 bases at V and 3 bases at J, with 7 bases between the two ends.

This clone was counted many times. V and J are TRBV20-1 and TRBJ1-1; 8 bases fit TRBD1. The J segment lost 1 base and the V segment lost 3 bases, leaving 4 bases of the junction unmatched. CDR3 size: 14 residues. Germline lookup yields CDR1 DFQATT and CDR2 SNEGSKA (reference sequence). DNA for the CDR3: TGCAGTGCTAGGGCTGGACAGGGGAACACTGAAGCTTTCTTT. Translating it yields CSARAGQGNTEAFF.

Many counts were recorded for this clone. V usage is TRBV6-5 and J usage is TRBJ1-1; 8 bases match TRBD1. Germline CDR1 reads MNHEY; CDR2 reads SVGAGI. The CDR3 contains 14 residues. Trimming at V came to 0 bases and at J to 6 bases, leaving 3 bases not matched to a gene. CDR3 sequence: CASSYSQGAPEAFF. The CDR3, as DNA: TGTGCCAGCAGTTACTCGCAGGGGGCCCCTGAAGCTTTCTTT.

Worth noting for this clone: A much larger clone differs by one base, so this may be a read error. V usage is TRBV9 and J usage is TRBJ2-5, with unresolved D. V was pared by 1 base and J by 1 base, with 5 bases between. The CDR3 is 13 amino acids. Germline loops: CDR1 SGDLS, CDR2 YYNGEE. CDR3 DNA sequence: TGTGCCAGCAGCGTATGCCTCCAAGAGACCCAGTACTTC. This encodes CASSVCLQETQYF.

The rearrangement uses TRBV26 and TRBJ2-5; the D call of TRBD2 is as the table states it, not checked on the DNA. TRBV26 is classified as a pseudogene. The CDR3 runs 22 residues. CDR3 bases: TGTGCCAGCAGTTCCGGGACTAGCGGGAGGTTTTCCACCGGGGAGCTGGGAGAGACCCAGTACTTC. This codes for CASSSGTSGRFSTGELGETQYF.